This T cell receptor beta chain comes out of a study of TIL therapy for anti-PD-1-resistant metastatic lung cancer. The CDR3 totals 11 residues. V lost 5 bases and J 0 bases, leaving 1 base between the germline ends. Germline loops: CDR1 SGHTA, CDR2 FQGNSA. Time point defined: pre-treatment sample, taken before nivolumab and TIL therapy. This was the immunoSEQ v3 assay. Clones were sequenced by immunoSEQ multiplex PCR, and TCRdb holds only the in-frame ones, with some missing. The sample lists about 21,000 clones; 78% were seen once. The gene calls are TRBV7-2 and TRBJ1-1; no reliable D call. The material was blood, obtained at baseline. This TCR was recovered from a person aged 25 to 85 with non-small cell lung cancer. DNA of the CDR3: TGTGCCAGCAGCGTGAACACTGAAGCTTTCTTT. This sequence encodes CASSVNTEAFF.